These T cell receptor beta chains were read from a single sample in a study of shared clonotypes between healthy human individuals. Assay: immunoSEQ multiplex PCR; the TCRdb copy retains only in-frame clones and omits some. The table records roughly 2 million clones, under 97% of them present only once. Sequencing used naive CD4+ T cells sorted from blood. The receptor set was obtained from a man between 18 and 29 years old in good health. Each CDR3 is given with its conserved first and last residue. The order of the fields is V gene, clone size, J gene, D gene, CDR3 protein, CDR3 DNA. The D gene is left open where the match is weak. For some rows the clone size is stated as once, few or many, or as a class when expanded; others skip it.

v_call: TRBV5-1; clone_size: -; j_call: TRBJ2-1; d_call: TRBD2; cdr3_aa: CASSLGGLQSYNEQFF; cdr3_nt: TGCGCCAGCAGCTTGGGGGGACTACAATCCTACAATGAGCAGTTCTTC
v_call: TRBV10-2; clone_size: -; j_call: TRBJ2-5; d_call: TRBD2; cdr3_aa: CASSYRQNPGLAGEDQVETQYF; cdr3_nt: TGCGCCAGCAGTTACAGACAGAATCCGGGACTAGCGGGGGAAGACCAAGTAGAGACCCAGTACTTC
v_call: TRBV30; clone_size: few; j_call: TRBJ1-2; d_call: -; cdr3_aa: CAWSGQIGGYTF; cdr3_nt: TGTGCCTGGAGTGGACAGATTGGAGGCTACACCTTC
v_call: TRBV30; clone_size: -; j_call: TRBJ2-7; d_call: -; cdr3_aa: CAWSVWGSYEQYF; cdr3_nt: TGTGCCTGGAGTGTATGGGGTTCCTACGAGCAGTACTTC
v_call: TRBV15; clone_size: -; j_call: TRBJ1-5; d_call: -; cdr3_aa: CATSSWTDHSNQPQHF; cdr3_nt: TGTGCCACCAGCAGTTGGACAGACCATAGCAATCAGCCCCAGCATTTT
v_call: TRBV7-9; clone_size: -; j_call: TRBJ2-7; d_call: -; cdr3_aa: CASSQTPYEQYF; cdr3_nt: TGTGCCAGCAGCCAGACCCCCTACGAGCAGTACTTC
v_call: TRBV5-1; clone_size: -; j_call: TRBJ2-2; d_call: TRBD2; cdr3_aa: CASSRSPSGTNTGELFF; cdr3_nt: TGCGCCAGCAGCCGTTCGCCCAGCGGGACCAACACCGGGGAGCTGTTTTTT
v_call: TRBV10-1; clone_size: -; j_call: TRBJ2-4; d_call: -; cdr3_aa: CASSAGQPSNIQYF; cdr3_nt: TGCGCCAGCAGCGCCGGACAGCCTTCCAACATTCAGTACTTC
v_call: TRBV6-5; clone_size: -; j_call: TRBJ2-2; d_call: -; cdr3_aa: CASSSRDGTGELFF; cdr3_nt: TGTGCCAGCAGTTCCCGGGATGGCACCGGGGAGCTGTTTTTT
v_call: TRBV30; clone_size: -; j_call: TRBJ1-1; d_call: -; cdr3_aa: CAWSVPLDVGRAFF; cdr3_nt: TGTGCCTGGAGTGTACCCCTCGACGTTGGGAGAGCTTTCTTT
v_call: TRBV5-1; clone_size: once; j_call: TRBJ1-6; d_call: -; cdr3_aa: CASSPEAAVNSPLHF; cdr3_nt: TGCGCCAGCAGCCCCGAGGCGGCGGTCAATTCACCCCTCCACTTT
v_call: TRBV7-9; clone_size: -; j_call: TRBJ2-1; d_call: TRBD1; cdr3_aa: CASSSYGTGQLNNEQFF; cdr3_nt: TGTGCCAGCAGCTCTTACGGAACGGGACAGTTAAACAATGAGCAGTTCTTC
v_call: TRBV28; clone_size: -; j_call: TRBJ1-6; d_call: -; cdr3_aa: CASTYGQPNSPLHF; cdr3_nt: TGTGCCAGCACCTACGGGCAACCCAATTCACCCCTCCACTTT
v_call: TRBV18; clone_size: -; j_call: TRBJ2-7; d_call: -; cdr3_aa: CASSPRLAADRTYEQYF; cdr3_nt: TGTGCCAGCTCACCAAGGCTCGCTGCGGACAGAACCTACGAGCAGTACTTC
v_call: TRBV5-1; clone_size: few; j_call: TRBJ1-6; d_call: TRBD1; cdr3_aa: CASSSRTGSNSPLHF; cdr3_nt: TGCGCCAGCAGCTCCCGGACAGGGAGTAATTCACCCCTCCACTTT
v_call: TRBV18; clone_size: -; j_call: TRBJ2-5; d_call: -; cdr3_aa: CASSSTQETQYF; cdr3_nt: TGTGCCAGCTCATCAACACAAGAGACCCAGTACTTC
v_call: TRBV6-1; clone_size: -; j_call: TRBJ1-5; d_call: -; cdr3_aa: CASSPEVTERQPQHF; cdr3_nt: TGTGCCAGCAGTCCCGAGGTGACTGAGAGGCAGCCCCAGCATTTT
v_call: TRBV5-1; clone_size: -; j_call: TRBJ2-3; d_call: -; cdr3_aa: CASSLAATGDTQYF; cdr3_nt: TGCGCCAGCAGCTTGGCAGCGACCGGGGATACGCAGTATTTT
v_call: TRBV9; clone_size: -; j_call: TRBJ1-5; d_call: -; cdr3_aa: CASSVARGYSNQPQHF; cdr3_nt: TGTGCCAGCAGCGTAGCTAGGGGGTATAGCAATCAGCCCCAGCATTTT
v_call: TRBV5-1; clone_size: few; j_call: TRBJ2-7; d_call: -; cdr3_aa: CASSLPEDPYEQYF; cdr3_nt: TGCGCCAGCAGCTTGCCGGAGGACCCCTACGAGCAGTACTTC
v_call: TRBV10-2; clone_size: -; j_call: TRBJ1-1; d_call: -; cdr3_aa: CASSEQGNTEAFF; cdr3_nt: TGCGCCAGCAGTGAACAGGGAAACACTGAAGCTTTCTTT
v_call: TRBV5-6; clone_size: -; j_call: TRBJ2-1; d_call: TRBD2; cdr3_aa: CASSFLAGQNEQFF; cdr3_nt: TGTGCCAGCAGCTTTCTAGCGGGACAGAATGAGCAGTTCTTC